The 3 T cell receptor beta chains presented below share a single source sample, sequenced in a study of shared clonotypes between healthy human individuals. Sequencing used immunoSEQ multiplex PCR; TCRdb keeps in-frame clones, though not all of them. The table includes 2,500,000 or so clones, 93% detected once. The material sequenced was naive CD4+ T cells from PBMCs. The subset is: CD45RA+ positively selected. These receptors were collected from a man younger than 35 in good health. Some clones in this sample may be carry-over from other donors' samples.

V usage is TRBV7-2 and J usage is TRBJ2-1; 8 bases agree with TRBD2. The CDR3 is 15 residues long. Germline CDR1 is SGHTA and CDR2 is FQGNSA. The J segment lost 9 bases and the V segment lost 5 bases, leaving 12 bases of the junction unmatched. This chain's CDR3 is CASSLTGTSKLEQFF. CDR3 nucleotides: TGTGCCAGCAGCCTCACGGGGACTAGTAAACTTGAGCAGTTCTTC.

This clone turned up a few times. The chain carries TRBV10-2 and TRBJ1-1; tentative D call: TRBD1 (6 bases). Germline CDR1 is WSHSY and CDR2 is SAAADI. CDR3 size: 14 residues. Trimming removed 6 bases from V and 1 base from J, with 12 bases in between. DNA of the CDR3: TGCGCCAGCAGCTACGACAGGCGGAACACTGAAGCTTTCTTT. Protein: CASSYDRRNTEAFF.

The chain carries TRBV18 and TRBJ1-1, with D perhaps matching TRBD1 (5 bases). There are 14 residues in the CDR3. Germline assignment: CDR1 KGHSH and CDR2 LQKENI. V was shortened by 3 bases and J by 2 bases, with 10 bases between the two germline ends. In DNA form, the CDR3 reads TGTGCCAGCTCACCGATGACAGACAACACTGAAGCTTTCTTT. This codes for CASSPMTDNTEAFF.